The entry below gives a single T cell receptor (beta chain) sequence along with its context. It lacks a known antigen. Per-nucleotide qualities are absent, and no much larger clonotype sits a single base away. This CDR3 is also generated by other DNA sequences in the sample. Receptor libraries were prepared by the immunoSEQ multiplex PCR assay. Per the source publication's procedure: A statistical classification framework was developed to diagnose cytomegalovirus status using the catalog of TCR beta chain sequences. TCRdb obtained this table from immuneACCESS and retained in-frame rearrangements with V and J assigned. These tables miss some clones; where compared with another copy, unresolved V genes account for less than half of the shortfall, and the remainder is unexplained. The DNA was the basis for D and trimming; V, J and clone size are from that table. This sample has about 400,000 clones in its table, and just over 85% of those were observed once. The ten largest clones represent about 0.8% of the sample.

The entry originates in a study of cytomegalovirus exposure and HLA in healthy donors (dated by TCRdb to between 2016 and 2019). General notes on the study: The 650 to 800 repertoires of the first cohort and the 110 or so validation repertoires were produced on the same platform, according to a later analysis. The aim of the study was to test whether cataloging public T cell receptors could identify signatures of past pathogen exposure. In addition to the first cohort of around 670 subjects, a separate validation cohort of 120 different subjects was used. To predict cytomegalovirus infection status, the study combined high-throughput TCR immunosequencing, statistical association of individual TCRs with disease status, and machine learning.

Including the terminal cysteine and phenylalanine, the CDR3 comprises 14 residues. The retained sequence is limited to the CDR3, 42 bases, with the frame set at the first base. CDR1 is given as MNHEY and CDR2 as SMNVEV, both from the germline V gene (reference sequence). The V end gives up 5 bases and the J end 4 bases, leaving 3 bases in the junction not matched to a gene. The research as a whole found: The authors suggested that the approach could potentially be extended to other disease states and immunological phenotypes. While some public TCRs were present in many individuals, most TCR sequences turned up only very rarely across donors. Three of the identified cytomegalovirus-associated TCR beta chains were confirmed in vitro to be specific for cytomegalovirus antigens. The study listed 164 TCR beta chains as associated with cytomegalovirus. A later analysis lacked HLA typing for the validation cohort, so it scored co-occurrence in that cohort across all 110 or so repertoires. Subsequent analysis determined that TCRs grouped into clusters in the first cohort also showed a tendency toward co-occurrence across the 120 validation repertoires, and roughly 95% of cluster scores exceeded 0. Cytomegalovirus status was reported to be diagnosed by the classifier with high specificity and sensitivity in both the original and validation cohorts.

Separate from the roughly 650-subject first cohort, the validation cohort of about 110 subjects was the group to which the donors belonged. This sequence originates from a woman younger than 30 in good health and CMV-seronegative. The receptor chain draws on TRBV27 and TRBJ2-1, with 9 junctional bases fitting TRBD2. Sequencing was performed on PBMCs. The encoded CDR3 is CASSPSGGYNEQFF. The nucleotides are TGTGCCAGCAGTCCCAGCGGGGGGTACAATGAGCAGTTCTTC.